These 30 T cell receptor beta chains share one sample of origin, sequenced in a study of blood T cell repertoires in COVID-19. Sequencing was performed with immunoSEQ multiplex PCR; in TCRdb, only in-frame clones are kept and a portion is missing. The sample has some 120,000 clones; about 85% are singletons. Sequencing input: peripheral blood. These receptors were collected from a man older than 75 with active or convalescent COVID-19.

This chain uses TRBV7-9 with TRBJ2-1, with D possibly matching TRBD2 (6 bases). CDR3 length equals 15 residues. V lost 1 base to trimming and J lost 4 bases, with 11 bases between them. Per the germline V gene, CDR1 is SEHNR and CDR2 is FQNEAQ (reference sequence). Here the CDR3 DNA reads TGTGCCAGCAGCTTAGATGCGACTAGTTACAATGAGCAGTTCTTC. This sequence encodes CASSLDATSYNEQFF.

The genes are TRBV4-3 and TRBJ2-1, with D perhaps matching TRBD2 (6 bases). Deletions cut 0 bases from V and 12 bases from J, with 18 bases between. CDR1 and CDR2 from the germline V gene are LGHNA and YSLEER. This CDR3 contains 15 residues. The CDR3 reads CASSQDLVTAGRQFF. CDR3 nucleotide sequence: TGCGCCAGCAGCCAAGATCTAGTGACGGCGGGAAGGCAGTTCTTC.

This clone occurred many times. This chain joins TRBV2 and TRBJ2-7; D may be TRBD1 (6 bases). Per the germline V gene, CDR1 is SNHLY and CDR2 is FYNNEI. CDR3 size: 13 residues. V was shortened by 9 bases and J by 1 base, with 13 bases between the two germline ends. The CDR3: CARTGHRSYEQYF. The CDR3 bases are TGTGCCAGAACGGGACACAGGTCCTACGAGCAGTACTTC. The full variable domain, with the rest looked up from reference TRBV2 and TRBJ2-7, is EPEVTQTPSHQVTQMGQEVILRCVPISNHLYFYWYRQILGQKVEFLVSFYNNEISEKSEIFDDQFSVERPDGSNFTLKIRSTKLEDSAMYFCARTGHRSYEQYFGPGTRLTVT.

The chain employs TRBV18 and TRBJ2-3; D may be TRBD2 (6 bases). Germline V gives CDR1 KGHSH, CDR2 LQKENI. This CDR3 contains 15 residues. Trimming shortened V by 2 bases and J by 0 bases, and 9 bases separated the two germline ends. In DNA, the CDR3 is TGTGCCAGCTCACCAAGACGGGGGAGCACAGATACGCAGTATTTT. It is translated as CASSPRRGSTDTQYF.

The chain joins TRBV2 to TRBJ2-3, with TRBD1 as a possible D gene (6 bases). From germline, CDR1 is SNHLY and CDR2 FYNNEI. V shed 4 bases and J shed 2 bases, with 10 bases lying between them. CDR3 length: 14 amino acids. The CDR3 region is CASSAQGYTDTQYF. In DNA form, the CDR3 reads TGTGCCAGCAGTGCGCAGGGGTACACAGATACGCAGTATTTT. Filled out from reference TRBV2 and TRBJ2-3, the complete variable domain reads EPEVTQTPSHQVTQMGQEVILRCVPISNHLYFYWYRQILGQKVEFLVSFYNNEISEKSEIFDDQFSVERPDGSNFTLKIRSTKLEDSAMYFCASSAQGYTDTQYFGPGTRLTVL.

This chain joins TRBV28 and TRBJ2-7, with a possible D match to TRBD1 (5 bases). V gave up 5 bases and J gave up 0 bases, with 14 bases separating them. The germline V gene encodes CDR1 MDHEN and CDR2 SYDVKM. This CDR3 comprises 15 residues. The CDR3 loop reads CASSPQVASSYEQYF. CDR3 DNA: TGTGCCAGCAGTCCACAGGTCGCCTCCTCCTACGAGCAGTACTTC.

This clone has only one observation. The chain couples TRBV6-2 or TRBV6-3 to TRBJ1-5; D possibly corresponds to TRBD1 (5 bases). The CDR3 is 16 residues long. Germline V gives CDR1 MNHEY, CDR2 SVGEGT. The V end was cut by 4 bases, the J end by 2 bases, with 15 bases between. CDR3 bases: TGTGCCAGCAGTTGGGGCAGGGCGGACGGCAATCAGCCCCAGCATTTT. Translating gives CASSWGRADGNQPQHF.

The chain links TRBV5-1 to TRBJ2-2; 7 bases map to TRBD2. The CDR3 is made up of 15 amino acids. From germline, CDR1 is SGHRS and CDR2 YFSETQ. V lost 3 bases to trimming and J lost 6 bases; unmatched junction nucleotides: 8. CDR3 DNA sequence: TGCGCCAGCAGCTCTGGGAGGGCCGCGTCCGGGGAGCTGTTTTTT. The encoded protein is CASSSGRAASGELFF.

The CDR3 here is CATRDRGGADTQYF. DNA of the CDR3: TGTGCCACCAGGGACAGGGGAGGCGCAGATACGCAGTATTTT. The genes are TRBV24-1 and TRBJ2-3; 9 nucleotides line up with TRBD1. V lost 7 bases to trimming and J lost 4 bases; unmatched junction nucleotides: 5. CDR3 size: 14 residues. Germline loops: CDR1 KGHDR, CDR2 SFDVKD.

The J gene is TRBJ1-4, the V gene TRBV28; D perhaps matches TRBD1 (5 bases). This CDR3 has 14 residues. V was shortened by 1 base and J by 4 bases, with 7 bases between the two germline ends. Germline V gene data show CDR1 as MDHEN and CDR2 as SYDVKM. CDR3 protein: CASSLSGVNEKLFF. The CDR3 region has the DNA TGTGCCAGCAGTTTATCGGGGGTTAATGAAAAACTGTTTTTT. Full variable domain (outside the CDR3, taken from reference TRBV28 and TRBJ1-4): DVKVTQSSRYLVKRTGEKVFLECVQDMDHENMFWYRQDPGLGLRLIYFSYDVKMKEKGDIPEGYSVSREKKERFSLILESASTNQTSMYLCASSLSGVNEKLFFGSGTQLSVL.

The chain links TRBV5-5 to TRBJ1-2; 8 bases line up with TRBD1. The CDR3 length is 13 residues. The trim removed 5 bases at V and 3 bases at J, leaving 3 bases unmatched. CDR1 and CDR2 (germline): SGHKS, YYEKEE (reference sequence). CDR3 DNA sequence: TGTGCCAGCAGATCGGACAGGGACTATGGCTACACCTTC. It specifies CASRSDRDYGYTF.

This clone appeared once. In nucleotides, the CDR3 is TGTGCCAGCAGCCCACTTCCCCAGGGGACTGAAGCTTTCTTT. Amino acids: CASSPLPQGTEAFF. The V call is TRBV7-6, the J call TRBJ1-1; maybe TRBD1 (6 bases). CDR1 SGHVS and CDR2 FNYEAQ come from the germline V gene. V lost 5 bases and J 5 bases, leaving 15 bases between the germline ends. This CDR3 contains 14 residues.

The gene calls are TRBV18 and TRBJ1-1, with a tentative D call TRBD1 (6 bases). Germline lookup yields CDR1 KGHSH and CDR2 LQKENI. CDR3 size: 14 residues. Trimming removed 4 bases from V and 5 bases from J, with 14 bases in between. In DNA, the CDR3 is TGTGCCAGCTCACTTGGGGGGGGGCAGACTGAAGCTTTCTTT. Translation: CASSLGGGQTEAFF.

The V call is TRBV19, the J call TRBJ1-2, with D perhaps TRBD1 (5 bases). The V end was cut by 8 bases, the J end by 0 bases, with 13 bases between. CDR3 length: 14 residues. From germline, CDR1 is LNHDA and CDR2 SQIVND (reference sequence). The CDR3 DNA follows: TGTGCCAGTGACGGGGGGAGAGCTAACTATGGCTACACCTTC. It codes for CASDGGRANYGYTF.

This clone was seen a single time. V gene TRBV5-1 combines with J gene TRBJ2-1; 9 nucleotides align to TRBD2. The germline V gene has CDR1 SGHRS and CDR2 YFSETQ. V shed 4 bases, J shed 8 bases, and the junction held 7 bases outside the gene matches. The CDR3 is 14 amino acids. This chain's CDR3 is CASSIGLAHDEQFF. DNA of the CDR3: TGCGCCAGCAGCATTGGACTAGCGCACGATGAGCAGTTCTTC.

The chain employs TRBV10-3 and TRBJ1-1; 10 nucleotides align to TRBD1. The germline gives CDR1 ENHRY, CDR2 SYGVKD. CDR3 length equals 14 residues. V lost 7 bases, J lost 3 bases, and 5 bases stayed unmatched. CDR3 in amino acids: CAITRDRGYTEAFF. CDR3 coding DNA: TGTGCCATCACTCGGGACAGGGGCTACACTGAAGCTTTCTTT.

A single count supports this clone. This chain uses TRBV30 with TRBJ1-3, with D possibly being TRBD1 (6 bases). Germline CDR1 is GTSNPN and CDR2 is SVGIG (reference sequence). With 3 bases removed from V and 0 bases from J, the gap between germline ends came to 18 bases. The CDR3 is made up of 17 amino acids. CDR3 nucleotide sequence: TGTGCCTGGAGAACTCAGGGGCGAACCTTCTCTGGAAACACCATATATTTT. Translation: CAWRTQGRTFSGNTIYF.

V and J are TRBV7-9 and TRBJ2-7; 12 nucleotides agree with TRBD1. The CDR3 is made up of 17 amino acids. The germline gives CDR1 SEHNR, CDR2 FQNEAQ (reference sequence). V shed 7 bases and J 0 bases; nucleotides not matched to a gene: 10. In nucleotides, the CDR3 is TGTGCCAGCACCCCGGGACAGGGGGCAGGCAGCTCCTACGAGCAGTACTTC. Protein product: CASTPGQGAGSSYEQYF. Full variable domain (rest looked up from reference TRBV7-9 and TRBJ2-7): DTGVSQNPRHKITKRGQNVTFRCDPISEHNRLYWYRQTLGQGPEFLTYFQNEAQLEKSRLLSDRFSAERPKGSFSTLEIQRTEQGDSAMYLCASTPGQGAGSSYEQYFGPGTRLTVT.

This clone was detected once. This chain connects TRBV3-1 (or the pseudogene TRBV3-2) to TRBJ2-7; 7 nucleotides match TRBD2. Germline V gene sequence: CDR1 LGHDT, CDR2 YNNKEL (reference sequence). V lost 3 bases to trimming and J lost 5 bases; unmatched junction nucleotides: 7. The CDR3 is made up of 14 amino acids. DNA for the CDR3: TGTGCCAGCAGCCAGGCGGGGGTAGGCAACGAGCAGTACTTC. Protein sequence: CASSQAGVGNEQYF.

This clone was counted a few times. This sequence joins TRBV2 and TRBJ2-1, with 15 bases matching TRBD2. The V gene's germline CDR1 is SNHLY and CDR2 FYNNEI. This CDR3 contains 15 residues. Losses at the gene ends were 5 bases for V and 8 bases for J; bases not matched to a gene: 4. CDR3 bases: TGTGCCAGCAGTCCAAGGACTAGCGGGGGGGATGAGCAGTTCTTC. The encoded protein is CASSPRTSGGDEQFF.

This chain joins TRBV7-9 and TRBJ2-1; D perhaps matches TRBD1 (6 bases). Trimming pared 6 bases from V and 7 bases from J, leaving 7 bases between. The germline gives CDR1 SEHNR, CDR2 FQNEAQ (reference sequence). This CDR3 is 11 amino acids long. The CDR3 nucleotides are TGTGCCAGCAGGACAGGAAATGAGCAGTTCTTC. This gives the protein CASRTGNEQFF.

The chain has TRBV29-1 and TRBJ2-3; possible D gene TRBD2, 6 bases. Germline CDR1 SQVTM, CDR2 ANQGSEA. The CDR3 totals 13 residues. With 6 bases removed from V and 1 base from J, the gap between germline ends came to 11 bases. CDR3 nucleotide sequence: TGCAGCGTACGGGAGACGGGCACAGATACGCAGTATTTT. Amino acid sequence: CSVRETGTDTQYF.

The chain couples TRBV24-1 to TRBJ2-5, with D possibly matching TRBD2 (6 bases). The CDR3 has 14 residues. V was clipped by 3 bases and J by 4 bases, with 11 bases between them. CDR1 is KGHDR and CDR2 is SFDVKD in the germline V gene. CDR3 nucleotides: TGTGCCACCAGTGATAGGAGGGGCATAGAGACCCAGTACTTC. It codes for CATSDRRGIETQYF.

The CDR3 coding sequence is TGTGCCTGGAGGAAGGGGATCATGAACACTGAAGCTTTCTTT. Translation gives CAWRKGIMNTEAFF. V usage is TRBV30 and J usage is TRBJ1-1, with D possibly matching TRBD1 (5 bases). The CDR3 runs to 14 residues. Germline V gene lookup returns CDR1 GTSNPN and CDR2 SVGIG (reference sequence). Trimming stripped 3 bases from V and 0 bases from J, with 11 bases between.

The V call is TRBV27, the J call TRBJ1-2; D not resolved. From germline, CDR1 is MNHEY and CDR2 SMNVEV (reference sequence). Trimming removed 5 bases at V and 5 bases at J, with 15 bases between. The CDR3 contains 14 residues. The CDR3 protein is CASSPPGSVYGYTF. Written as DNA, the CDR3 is TGTGCCAGCAGTCCACCAGGCTCAGTTTATGGCTACACCTTC.

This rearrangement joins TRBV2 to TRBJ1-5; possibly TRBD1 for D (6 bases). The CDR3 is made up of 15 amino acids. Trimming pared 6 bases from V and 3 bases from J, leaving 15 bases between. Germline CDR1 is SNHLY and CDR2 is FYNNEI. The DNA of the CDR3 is TGTGCCAGCAGGCCCGGACAGCAACCCAATCAGCCCCAGCATTTT. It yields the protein CASRPGQQPNQPQHF.

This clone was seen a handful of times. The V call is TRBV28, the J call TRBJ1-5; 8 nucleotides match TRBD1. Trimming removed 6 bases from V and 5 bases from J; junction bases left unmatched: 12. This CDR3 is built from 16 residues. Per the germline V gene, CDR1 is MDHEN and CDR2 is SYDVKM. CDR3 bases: TGTGCCAGCAGCGACTCGGACAGGGCGTGGGATCAGCCCCAGCATTTT. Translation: CASSDSDRAWDQPQHF.

DNA of the CDR3: TGTGCCACCAGCAGAGAATCTAGCGGGAGGGAAGATACGCAGTATTTT. Amino acid sequence: CATSRESSGREDTQYF. This rearrangement joins TRBV15 to TRBJ2-3; TRBD2 matches 12 bases. Trimming at V came to 0 bases and at J to 5 bases, leaving 3 bases not matched to a gene. Germline V CDR1 and CDR2: LNHNV, YYDKDF (reference sequence). CDR3 length: 16 amino acids. The whole variable domain, remainder taken from reference TRBV15 and TRBJ2-3, is DAMVIQNPRYQVTQFGKPVTLSCSQTLNHNVMYWYQQKSSQAPKLLFHYYDKDFNNEADTPDNFQSRRPNTSFCFLDIRSPGLGDTAMYLCATSRESSGREDTQYFGPGTRLTVL.

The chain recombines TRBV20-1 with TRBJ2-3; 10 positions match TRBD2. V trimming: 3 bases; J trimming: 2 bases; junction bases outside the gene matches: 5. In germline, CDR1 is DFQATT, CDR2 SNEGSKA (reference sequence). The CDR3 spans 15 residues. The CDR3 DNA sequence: TGCAGTGCTAGTGGACTAGCGGCCGTCACAGATACGCAGTATTTT. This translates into CSASGLAAVTDTQYF.

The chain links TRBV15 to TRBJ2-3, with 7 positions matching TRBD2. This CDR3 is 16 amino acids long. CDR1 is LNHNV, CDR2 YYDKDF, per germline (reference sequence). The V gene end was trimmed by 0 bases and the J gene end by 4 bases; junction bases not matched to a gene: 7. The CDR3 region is CATSRDLSGGADTQYF. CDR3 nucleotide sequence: TGTGCCACCAGCAGAGATCTGAGTGGGGGGGCAGATACGCAGTATTTT.